Sequencing of this T cell receptor (beta chain) was carried out in a study of T cell changes during pregnancy in multiple sclerosis (dated by TCRdb to between 2019 and 2020). As for the study more broadly: Changes in the T cell repertoire over the course of pregnancy were examined in this study in women with multiple sclerosis.

Library preparation used the immunoSEQ multiplex PCR assay. This immuneACCESS table, as held by TCRdb, lists in-frame sequences with V and J called but not all clones. Of the missing ones, under half trace to an unresolved V gene in checked studies; the others have no known cause. Recorded for this sample are 55,000 to 65,000 clones; about 90% of them occurred a single time. The ten largest clones represent 0.8% to 0.9% of the sample. CDR1 and CDR2, looked up from the germline V gene (reference sequence), are GTSNPN and SVGIG. From the cysteine through the phenylalanine, the CDR3 covers 12 amino acids. The retained sequence is limited to the CDR3, 36 bases, with the frame set at the first base. At the junction V is shortened by 1 base and J by 2 bases, with 5 bases in between. With respect to this clone: Which antigen it targets is not known. No qualities accompany the bases; no much larger clone lies one base away.

The chain was built from TRBV30 and TRBJ1-1; no D gene call is confident. The material sequenced was peripheral blood, taken in the first trimester of pregnancy. This sequence was found in a female donor in good health, enrolled as a control in a pregnancy study. The base sequence is TGTGCCTGGAGTGCTTATAACACTGAAGCTTTCTTT. It is translated as CAWSAYNTEAFF.